The 25 T cell receptor beta chains in this list originate from one sample, sequenced in a study of control samples from healthy donors and cancer patients. This table comes from immunoSEQ multiplex PCR, and its TCRdb copy is limited to in-frame clones, with some not included. This table has fewer than 200,000 clones, roughly 89% appearing once. Sequenced input: blood. The source of these receptors is a woman between 45 and 65 years old in good health.

This rearrangement joins TRBV28 to TRBJ1-5; 8 bases match TRBD1. The germline V gene has CDR1 MDHEN and CDR2 SYDVKM. Germline trimming cut 7 bases from V and 7 bases from J; bases unmatched to any gene: 6. This CDR3 is built from 13 residues. CDR3 sequence: CASTQGAQQPQHF. The CDR3 DNA reads TGTGCCAGCACCCAGGGGGCGCAGCAGCCCCAGCATTTT.

V gene TRBV24-1 combines with J gene TRBJ2-1, with D perhaps TRBD1 or TRBD2 (5 bases each). The ends were cut back, 9 bases at V and 9 bases at J, with 17 bases in the middle. CDR1 KGHDR and CDR2 SFDVKD come from the germline V gene. This CDR3 comprises 13 residues. CDR3 sequence reads: CATEGRAAGEQFF. As DNA, the CDR3 is TGTGCCACCGAGGGCAGGGCAGCCGGTGAGCAGTTCTTC.

This sequence joins TRBV12-3 or TRBV12-4 and TRBJ1-2; D is perhaps TRBD1 (5 bases). The CDR3 is 13 residues long. The V and J ends lost 2 bases and 4 bases respectively, with 8 bases between them. Here the CDR3 reads CASSLSTAYGYTF. DNA of the CDR3: TGTGCCAGCAGTTTATCGACAGCCTATGGCTACACCTTC.

The rearrangement links TRBV7-8 to TRBJ1-3, with D tentatively TRBD1 (5 bases). The CDR3 length is 15 residues. The germline gives CDR1 SGHVS, CDR2 FQNEAQ. Trimming took 5 bases from V and 2 from J, leaving 13 bases between them. The chain's CDR3 is CASSPPGLAGNTIYF. CDR3 DNA sequence: TGTGCCAGCAGCCCCCCAGGGCTAGCTGGAAACACCATATATTTT.

CDR3 DNA: TGCGCCAGCAGCTTGGTTGGCGGGGGCCCGGATACGCAGTATTTT. Its protein product is CASSLVGGGPDTQYF. The chain employs TRBV5-1 and TRBJ2-3; D possibly corresponds to TRBD2 (7 bases). The CDR3 extends over 15 amino acids. V was cut by 0 bases and J by 6 bases, with 14 bases left in between. The germline CDR1 and CDR2 sequences are SGHRS and YFSETQ.

This clone was found once. The chain links TRBV7-9 to TRBJ1-1, with unresolved D. This CDR3 is 12 amino acids long. Per germline, CDR1 SEHNR and CDR2 FQNEAQ (reference sequence). The chain's CDR3 is CVPNLGHPEAFF. The CDR3 DNA reads TGTGTCCCCAATCTCGGGCACCCTGAAGCTTTCTTT.

The rearrangement joins TRBV5-4 to TRBJ2-5; 9 bases align to TRBD2. Germline V gives CDR1 SGHNT, CDR2 YYREEE (reference sequence). The CDR3 is made up of 14 amino acids. Unmatched junction bases numbered 8, after V lost 6 bases and J lost 5 bases. The DNA of the CDR3 is TGTGCCAGCAAACCGGCGGGGGGGCGGGAGACCCAGTACTTC. This codes for CASKPAGGRETQYF. The variable domain in full, completed from reference TRBV5-4 and TRBJ2-5, reads ETGVTQSPTHLIKTRGQQVTLRCSSQSGHNTVSWYQQALGQGPQFIFQYYREEENGRGNFPPRFSGLQFPNYSSELNVNALELDDSALYLCASKPAGGRETQYFGPGTRLLVL.

J is TRBJ2-1 and V is TRBV7-6; TRBD2 aligns across 13 bases. The CDR3 contains 19 residues. Germline V lookup: CDR1 SGHVS, CDR2 FNYEAQ. With V trimmed by 5 bases and J by 5 bases, 15 bases remained unmatched. The CDR3 DNA reads as TGTGCCAGCAGCCGTTGGACTAGCGGGGGCCTATATAGCGACAATGAGCAGTTCTTC. Residues: CASSRWTSGGLYSDNEQFF. Full variable domain (outside the CDR3, taken from reference TRBV7-6 and TRBJ2-1): GAGVSQSPRYKVTKRGQDVALRCDPISGHVSLYWYRQALGQGPEFLTYFNYEAQQDKSGLPNDRFSAERPEGSISTLTIQRTEQRDSAMYRCASSRWTSGGLYSDNEQFFGPGTRLTVL.

The gene calls are TRBV5-1 and TRBJ2-7; D ambiguous. The V gene's germline CDR1 is SGHRS and CDR2 YFSETQ. This CDR3 contains 13 residues. Between the trimmed V and J ends, which lost 4 bases and 2 bases, there was a span of 10 bases. This CDR3 is CASSPGGTYEQYF. CDR3 nucleotides: TGCGCCAGCAGCCCGGGCGGAACCTACGAGCAGTACTTC.

DNA for the CDR3: TGTGCCAGTGGACCCGGGCCCAGCGAAAAACTGTTTTTT. This translates into CASGPGPSEKLFF. The rearrangement links TRBV19 to TRBJ1-4; the D is unclear. V lost 8 bases to trimming and J lost 8 bases, with 15 bases between them. CDR3 length equals 13 residues. Germline loops: CDR1 LNHDA, CDR2 SQIVND (reference sequence).

This clone was counted a single time. In the same sample, other DNA sequences code for this CDR3. The chain couples TRBV7-2 to TRBJ1-5; D is perhaps TRBD1 (5 bases). The CDR3 consists of 13 residues. Germline CDR1 SGHTA, CDR2 FQGNSA. V shed 6 bases and J shed 5 bases, with 11 bases lying between them. The CDR3 sequence is CASSQGADQPQHF. CDR3 DNA: TGTGCCAGCAGTCAAGGGGCTGATCAGCCCCAGCATTTT.

The chain is built from TRBV6-5 and TRBJ2-1, with D possibly being TRBD2 (6 bases). Germline V lookup: CDR1 MNHEY, CDR2 SVGAGI. V lost 11 bases to trimming and J lost 0 bases, with 14 bases between them. CDR3 length: 14 amino acids. The CDR3 sequence: CAARDSYSYNEQFF. The CDR3 nucleotides read TGTGCCGCACGGGACTCCTACTCCTACAATGAGCAGTTCTTC.

The chain is built from TRBV29-1 and TRBJ2-3, with D perhaps matching TRBD2 (6 bases). The germline V gene encodes CDR1 SQVTM and CDR2 ANQGSEA. The CDR3 runs 13 residues. Trimming stripped 5 bases from V and 5 bases from J, with 14 bases between. CDR3 bases: TGCAGCGTTCCGGCGGGACTGGTAGATACGCAGTATTTT. Translated: CSVPAGLVDTQYF.

The chain uses TRBV18 and TRBJ1-1; D is uncertain. V dropped 3 bases and J dropped 2 bases, with 13 bases sitting between them. Germline loops: CDR1 KGHSH, CDR2 LQKENI. This CDR3 comprises 15 residues. CDR3 sequence reads: CASSPGKQRNTEAFF. DNA of the CDR3: TGTGCCAGCTCACCGGGAAAACAGAGAAACACTGAAGCTTTCTTT.

The chain carries TRBV18 and TRBJ1-5, with unresolved D. The CDR3 length is 15 residues. CDR1 and CDR2 (germline): KGHSH, LQKENI. V was shortened by 4 bases and J by 0 bases, with 10 bases between the two germline ends. The CDR3 DNA reads as TGTGCCAGCTCACAGGGTGTTCATAGCAATCAGCCCCAGCATTTT. Its protein product is CASSQGVHSNQPQHF.

This clone was seen a few times. V usage is TRBV28 and J usage is TRBJ2-5, with TRBD2 matching 7 bases. J lost 2 bases, V lost 5 bases, and 8 bases had no gene match. The CDR3 is 15 amino acids. The V gene's germline CDR1 is MDHEN and CDR2 SYDVKM. The CDR3 is CASSSGKGGQETQYF. As DNA, the CDR3 is TGTGCCAGCAGTAGCGGGAAGGGCGGTCAAGAGACCCAGTACTTC.

The chain combines TRBV9 with TRBJ2-2; 8 bases line up with TRBD2. Germline assignment: CDR1 SGDLS and CDR2 YYNGEE. This CDR3 spans 16 amino acids. V dropped 0 bases and J dropped 3; count of bases not matched to a gene: 4. The CDR3 DNA reads TGTGCCAGCAGCGTAGAAGCGGGGGCGGACACCGGGGAGCTGTTTTTT. Translating it yields CASSVEAGADTGELFF.

This clone was found once. The chain links TRBV7-3 to TRBJ2-3; D unclear. V was shortened by 5 bases and J by 1 base, with 4 bases between the two germline ends. CDR3 length: 12 residues. CDR1 SGHTA and CDR2 FQGTGA come from the germline V gene. The CDR3 region has the DNA TGTGCCAGCAGCCTTGGCACAGATACGCAGTATTTT. Its protein is CASSLGTDTQYF.

V usage is TRBV10-3 and J usage is TRBJ1-1; maybe TRBD1 (5 bases). Trimming left V 6 bases short and J 5 bases short, with 16 bases between. The length of the CDR3 is 14 residues. CDR1 and CDR2 from the germline V gene are ENHRY and SYGVKD. This chain's CDR3 is CAISPVGGRTEAFF. CDR3 DNA sequence: TGTGCCATCAGCCCGGTGGGGGGAAGGACTGAAGCTTTCTTT.

This chain links TRBV2 with TRBJ1-6, with a tentative D call TRBD1 (5 bases). The CDR3 loop spans 16 amino acids. V was trimmed by 0 bases and J by 6 bases, leaving 12 bases between them. The germline V gene has CDR1 SNHLY and CDR2 FYNNEI. The CDR3 DNA reads TGTGCCAGCAGTGAAGCATGGCAGGGCCCTAATTCACCCCTCCACTTT. It translates to CASSEAWQGPNSPLHF.

This chain uses TRBV19 with TRBJ2-7, with D possibly being TRBD1 (5 bases). This CDR3 is 11 amino acids long. V lost 11 bases and J 3 bases, leaving 11 bases between the germline ends. The germline V gene encodes CDR1 LNHDA and CDR2 SQIVND (reference sequence). CDR3 nucleotide sequence: TGTGCCTCGGCCAGGGACTACGAGCAGTACTTC. This gives the protein CASARDYEQYF.

The chain links TRBV7-3 to TRBJ2-1; the D gene is possibly TRBD1 (5 bases). Trimming pared 3 bases from V and 8 bases from J, leaving 17 bases between. Germline V lookup: CDR1 SGHTA, CDR2 FQGTGA. The CDR3 sequence is 15 residues long. CDR3 protein: CASSFQVGVRDEQFF. As DNA, the CDR3 is TGTGCCAGCAGCTTTCAAGTAGGGGTCCGCGATGAGCAGTTCTTC. The variable domain in full, completed from reference TRBV7-3 and TRBJ2-1, reads GAGVSQTPSNKVTEKGKYVELRCDPISGHTALYWYRQSLGQGPEFLIYFQGTGAADDSGLPNDRFFAVRPEGSVSTLKIQRTERGDSAVYLCASSFQVGVRDEQFFGPGTRLTVL.

This rearrangement joins TRBV24-1 to TRBJ2-5, with a possible D match to TRBD1 (6 bases). V lost 4 bases, J lost 2 bases, and 10 bases lay in between. Germline V gives CDR1 KGHDR, CDR2 SFDVKD. The CDR3 runs 14 residues. The CDR3 coding sequence is TGTGCCACCAGTGAAACAGGGAATCAAGAGACCCAGTACTTC. Protein: CATSETGNQETQYF.

The J gene is TRBJ2-5, the V gene TRBV4-3; 12 bases are shared with TRBD2. The CDR3 sequence is 18 residues long. V trimming: 4 bases; J trimming: 5 bases; junction bases outside the gene matches: 14. The germline V gene encodes CDR1 LGHNA and CDR2 YSLEER. In nucleotides, the CDR3 is TGCGCCAGCAGCCCACCCCTCGGACTAGCGGGACCCGAGGAGACCCAGTACTTC. It translates to CASSPPLGLAGPEETQYF.

This clone was observed once. The V call is TRBV3-1 (or the pseudogene TRBV3-2), the J call TRBJ2-2; TRBD2 matches 11 bases. V lost 6 bases, J lost 0 bases, and 6 bases stayed unmatched. The V gene's germline CDR1 is LGHDT and CDR2 YNNKEL (reference sequence). This CDR3 comprises 17 residues. The CDR3 DNA follows: TGTGCCAGCAGTCGCCCGACTAGCGGGACGAACACCGGGGAGCTGTTTTTT. Its protein product is CASSRPTSGTNTGELFF.